The clone carrying this TCR beta chain was detected many times. Its antigen is unknown. RNA transcripts provided the source from which TCR beta CDR3 regions were amplified. The HTBI set primed first-round TCR CDR3 RT-PCR. Using its own MiXCR run on the multiplex PCR reads, TCRdb lists one record per CDR3 protein. The sample comprises nearly 600,000 distinct CDR3 sequences, approximately 15% of which are singletons, and 6.5% to 9% rests with the top ten. The data were obtained in a study of T cells in Graves' hyperthyroidism and ophthalmopathy. General study results and limits: Model-based prediction identified ophthalmopathy a median 6.5 months prior to its onset.

V gave up 4 bases and J gave up 7 bases; unmatched junction bases: 1. The CDR3 runs 13 residues. Germline V CDR1 and CDR2: SEHNR, FQNEAQ (reference sequence). This chain links TRBV7-9 with TRBJ1-6; 7 bases match TRBD1. Sequencing was done on a sample of blood. The TCR was taken from a woman aged 18-29 years with Graves' ophthalmopathy. The CDR3 DNA reads TGTGCCAGCAGCTCAGGGGGGAATTCACCCCTCCACTTT. This encodes CASSSGGNSPLHF.